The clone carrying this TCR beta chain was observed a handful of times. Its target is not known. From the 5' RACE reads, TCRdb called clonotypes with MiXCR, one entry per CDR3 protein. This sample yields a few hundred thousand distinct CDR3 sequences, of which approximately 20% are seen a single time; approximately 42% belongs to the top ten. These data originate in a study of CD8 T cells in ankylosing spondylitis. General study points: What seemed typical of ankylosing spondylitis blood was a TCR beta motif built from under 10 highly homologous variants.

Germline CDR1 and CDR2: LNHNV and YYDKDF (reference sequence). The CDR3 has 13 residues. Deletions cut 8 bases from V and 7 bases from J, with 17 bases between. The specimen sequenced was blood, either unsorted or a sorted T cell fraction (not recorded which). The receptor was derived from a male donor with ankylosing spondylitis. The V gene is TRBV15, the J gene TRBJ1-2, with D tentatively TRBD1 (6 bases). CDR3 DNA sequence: TGTGCCACCGCAATACAGGGCGTAGCTGGCTACACCTTC. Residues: CATAIQGVAGYTF.